The sequence of this T cell receptor beta chain was determined in a study of T cell responses to AZD1222 COVID-19 vaccine. General study results and limits: The study found Spike-specific TCR breadth and depth rose after two AZD1222 doses. The study reported that nearly half of spike-specific TCRs target unmutated variant regions. Spike regions recognized by vaccine-associated CD4 TCRs spanned the protein, led by 160-218 and 743-854. Just a handful of AZD1222 recipients were seropositive at baseline.

The method was immunoSEQ multiplex PCR; TCRdb's version includes in-frame clones alone and lacks a portion of them. The table shows approximately 52,000 clones, with approximately 88% occurring only once. Note on this clone: The target antigen is unknown.

Germline values: CDR1 SQVTM, CDR2 ANQGSEA. J gave up 7 bases and V 3 bases, and 5 bases lay outside the gene matches. The CDR3 runs to 13 residues. This sequence was found in an adult who received the AZD1222 COVID-19 vaccine. J is TRBJ2-1 and V is TRBV29-1, with 8 bases identical to TRBD2. The input for sequencing was peripheral blood, taken 28 days after the second AZD1222 dose. CDR3 region: CSVDKRERNEQFF. CDR3 coding DNA: TGCAGCGTTGATAAGCGGGAGAGGAATGAGCAGTTCTTC.